The next 11 T cell receptor beta chains were all read from a single sample in a study of glioma-infiltrating T cells. TCR alpha and beta CDR3 regions were amplified from RNA using iRepertoire nested multiplex PCR. TCRdb called the multiplex PCR reads again in MiXCR, with one record for every CDR3 protein. This table has about 140,000 distinct CDR3 sequences, roughly 43% appearing once. The sequenced sample consisted of glioma tissue, nonneoplastic brain tissue, or PBMCs (not recorded which). These receptors originate from a human donor with low-grade glioma or glioblastoma, undergoing nonglioma brain surgery, or in good health (not recorded which).

This chain joins TRBV3-1 and TRBJ2-7, with D possibly TRBD2 on 5 matching bases. The CDR3 contains 15 residues. Trimming took 7 bases from V and 9 from J, leaving 25 bases between them. CDR1 LGHDT and CDR2 YNNKEL come from the germline V gene (reference sequence). CDR3 nucleotides: TGTGCCAGCATCCGAACCCGGACTTCAGCTGGGTTGCAGTACTTC. This gives the protein CASIRTRTSAGLQYF.

The chain uses TRBV27 and TRBJ1-3, with 7 positions matching TRBD1. The V and J ends lost 5 bases and 1 base, in that order; junction bases with no gene match: 5. The CDR3 length is 15 residues. The germline V gene encodes CDR1 MNHEY and CDR2 SMNVEV (reference sequence). CDR3 protein: CASSRQGASGNTIYF. The CDR3, as DNA: TGTGCCAGCAGTAGACAGGGCGCTTCTGGAAACACCATATATTTT.

This chain links TRBV20-1 with TRBJ1-2; D uncertain. In germline, CDR1 is DFQATT, CDR2 SNEGSKA (reference sequence). Deletions cut 3 bases from V and 0 bases from J, with 11 bases between. The CDR3 extends over 14 amino acids. The DNA for the CDR3 is TGCAGTGCTAGCGGCCAGACCGCTAACTATGGCTACACCTTC. It yields the protein CSASGQTANYGYTF.

This chain uses TRBV6-1 with TRBJ2-5; 7 bases align to TRBD1. The J segment lost 4 bases and the V segment lost 6 bases, leaving 8 bases of the junction unmatched. The CDR3 has 14 residues. Germline assignment: CDR1 MNHNS and CDR2 SASEGT. CDR3 bases: TGTGCCAGCAGCCAGAGACAGGGCGTAGAGACCCAGTACTTC. It encodes CASSQRQGVETQYF.

This chain connects TRBV18 to TRBJ1-3; no firm D call. The length of the CDR3 is 16 residues. V dropped 3 bases and J dropped 0 bases, with 12 bases sitting between them. CDR1 and CDR2 (germline): KGHSH, LQKENI. The CDR3 sequence: CASSPVPESSGNTIYF. CDR3 nucleotide sequence: TGTGCCAGCTCACCGGTGCCAGAGAGCTCTGGAAACACCATATATTTT. The variable domain in full, with the rest retrieved from reference TRBV18 and TRBJ1-3, is NAGVMQNPRHLVRRRGQEARLRCSPMKGHSHVYWYRQLPEEGLKFMVYLQKENIIDESGMPKERFSAEFPKEGPSILRIQQVVRGDSAAYFCASSPVPESSGNTIYFGEGSWLTVV.

The gene calls are TRBV19 and TRBJ1-5; a weak D match, TRBD1 (6 bases). The CDR3 contains 14 residues. Germline CDR1 LNHDA, CDR2 SQIVND (reference sequence). V was shortened by 5 bases and J by 4 bases, with 12 bases between the two germline ends. CDR3 in amino acids: CASSERQVNQPQHF. CDR3 sequence (DNA): TGTGCCAGTAGTGAGAGACAGGTAAATCAGCCCCAGCATTTT.

This chain connects TRBV2 to TRBJ1-6, with D tentatively TRBD1 (6 bases). The CDR3 has 14 amino acids. Deletions cut 7 bases from V and 9 bases from J, with 16 bases between. The germline CDR1 and CDR2 sequences are SNHLY and FYNNEI. DNA of the CDR3: TGTGCCAGCACCTGGGGGCAGGGGACTTCACCCCTCCACTTT. Translating gives CASTWGQGTSPLHF.

This clonotype has just a few counts. The V gene is TRBV27, the J gene TRBJ1-2; no clear D gene. V gave up 6 bases and J gave up 4 bases, with 15 bases separating them. Germline CDR1 is MNHEY and CDR2 is SMNVEV (reference sequence). The CDR3 has 14 residues. Here the CDR3 DNA reads TGTGCCAGCAGCCCCGGGGAGGGTGGCTATGGCTACACCTTC. This codes for CASSPGEGGYGYTF.

Notes on this clonotype: At one of its ends the junction is not consistent with the germline gene, which may arise from a read error. The chain combines TRBV6-1 with TRBJ2-3, with 12 bases lining up with TRBD2. CDR3 size: 17 residues. Germline CDR1 MNHNS, CDR2 SASEGT. For the CDR3, the DNA is TGTGCCATCAGTGGCCCCCTCACTAGCGGGAGGCCAGATACGCAGTATTTT. Amino acid sequence: CAISGPLTSGRPDTQYF.

Comment on this clonotype: Germline and junction disagree at one end, which may indicate a read error. The chain has TRBV18 and TRBJ2-1, with 7 bases lining up with TRBD2. Looked up from germline, CDR1 is KGHSH and CDR2 is LQKENI. The CDR3 is made up of 15 amino acids. The CDR3 spells CASSPPSGTYNEQFF. CDR3 bases: TGTGCAAGCTCACCACCGAGCGGGACCTACAATGAGCAGTTCTTC.

This clonotype was seen a few times. This rearrangement joins TRBV19 to TRBJ2-1, with 10 bases lining up with TRBD1. J lost 10 bases, V lost 6 bases, and 9 bases had no gene match. Germline-derived CDR1 and CDR2 are LNHDA and SQIVND (reference sequence). The CDR3 is 14 residues long. The DNA of the CDR3 is TGTGCCAGTAGGTCGGACAGGGGGAAAAAGGAGCAGTTCTTC. Its protein is CASRSDRGKKEQFF. The whole variable domain, filled in from reference TRBV19 and TRBJ2-1, reads DGGITQSPKYLFRKEGQNVTLSCEQNLNHDAMYWYRQDPGQGLRLIYYSQIVNDFQKGDIAEGYSVSREKKESFPLTVTSAQKNPTAFYLCASRSDRGKKEQFFGPGTRLTVL.